This passage covers 20 T cell receptor beta chains from one sample sequenced in a study of CD8 T cells in ankylosing spondylitis. Via MiXCR, TCRdb re-called the 5' RACE reads, giving one row per CDR3 protein. The sample holds roughly 180,000 distinct CDR3 sequences, under 15% seen once. The sequenced sample consisted of blood, either unsorted or a sorted T cell fraction (not recorded which). The receptors were sampled from a female donor with ankylosing spondylitis or in good health (not recorded which).

This clonotype was seen ten or more times. J is TRBJ2-3 and V is TRBV12-3 or TRBV12-4; 16 bases fit TRBD2. The junction had 6 bases not matched to a gene; V was cut back by 7 bases and J by 5 bases. The CDR3 has 16 amino acids. Here the CDR3 reads CASTLGLAGGGDTQYF. The CDR3 region has the DNA TGTGCCAGCACTCTGGGACTAGCGGGAGGGGGAGATACGCAGTATTTT.

A word on this clonotype: This may arise from a read error, as a much more abundant clone is one base away. The gene calls are TRBV7-2 and TRBJ1-2; the match to TRBD1 covers 8 bases. This CDR3 is 14 amino acids long. CDR1 is SGHTA and CDR2 is FQGNSA in the germline V gene. CDR3 coding DNA: TGTGCCAGCAGCCCCGGGACAGGAGGTCTTGGCTCCACCTTC. Protein sequence: CASSPGTGGLGSTF.

This clonotype was recorded at least ten times. The rearrangement uses TRBV5-1 and TRBJ2-7; 10 bases fit TRBD1. The CDR3 runs 14 residues. V was pared by 4 bases and J by 4 bases, with 5 bases of the junction left unmatched. Germline CDR1 SGHRS, CDR2 YFSETQ. For the CDR3, the DNA is TGCGCCAGCAGCCCGCGACAGGGGGCGTACGAGCAGTACTTC. This translates into CASSPRQGAYEQYF.

This clonotype was detected a few times. V is TRBV20-1 and J is TRBJ2-1; a weak D match, TRBD1 (6 bases). CDR1 DFQATT and CDR2 SNEGSKA come from the germline V gene (reference sequence). Trimming left V 5 bases short and J 7 bases short, with 15 bases between. This CDR3 is built from 13 residues. For the CDR3, the DNA is TGCAGTGCTGATGGGGGCAGGGTTAATGAGCAGTTCTTC. Protein product: CSADGGRVNEQFF.

This clonotype was seen ten or more times. The chain couples TRBV12-3 or TRBV12-4 to TRBJ1-4; D uncertain. This CDR3 comprises 14 residues. V was trimmed by 3 bases and J by 8 bases, leaving 13 bases between them. The CDR3 DNA follows: TGTGCCAGCAGTTTGGGGAGTATCAGAGAAAAACTGTTTTTT. This codes for CASSLGSIREKLFF.

This clonotype has a count of ten or more. The chain employs TRBV5-1 and TRBJ1-5; D is uncertain. The V end was cut by 4 bases, the J end by 7 bases, with 12 bases between. The length of the CDR3 is 13 residues. Germline CDR1 and CDR2: SGHRS and YFSETQ. The CDR3 DNA follows: TGCGCCAGCAGCGGGCGACCGGGGCAGCCCCAGCATTTT. The encoded protein is CASSGRPGQPQHF.

This chain joins TRBV7-2 and TRBJ2-7, with 8 bases lining up with TRBD1. This CDR3 has 14 residues. J was trimmed by 5 bases and V by 5 bases; bases with no gene match: 8. The germline V gene has CDR1 SGHTA and CDR2 FQGNSA. CDR3 protein: CASSPNDRGHEQYF. The DNA for the CDR3 is TGTGCCAGCAGCCCCAACGACAGGGGCCACGAGCAGTACTTC.

This clonotype was detected ten times or more. The rearrangement links TRBV12-3 or TRBV12-4 to TRBJ2-1, with 7 bases fitting TRBD2. This CDR3 contains 14 residues. The trim removed 7 bases at V and 10 bases at J, leaving 13 bases unmatched. The CDR3 protein is CASNGGGRVAEQFF. The DNA for the CDR3 is TGTGCCAGCAATGGGGGTGGGAGGGTGGCCGAGCAGTTCTTC.

This clonotype was observed a few times. The chain uses TRBV6-5 and TRBJ2-7; TRBD1 matches at 7 bases. The V segment lost 4 bases and the J segment 7 bases; nucleotides outside the gene matches: 7. This CDR3 spans 13 amino acids. Germline assignment: CDR1 MNHEY and CDR2 SVGAGI. CDR3 DNA sequence: TGTGCCAGCAGTTCGACAGGGATCGGTGAGCAGTACTTC. This translates into CASSSTGIGEQYF.

On this clonotype: One junction end disagrees with the germline gene, perhaps due to a read error. This sequence joins TRBV15 and TRBJ2-1; perhaps TRBD1 as D (5 bases). The CDR3 consists of 18 residues. Germline V lookup: CDR1 LNHNV, CDR2 YYDKDF (reference sequence). The CDR3 here is CATRAIGKTSDWFGEQFF. The CDR3 DNA reads TGTGCGACCAGGGCAATCGGAAAGACGAGCGATTGGTTTGGTGAGCAGTTCTTC.

Ten or more counts support this clonotype. The chain employs TRBV20-1 and TRBJ2-7; the match to TRBD2 covers 8 bases. V was clipped by 3 bases and J by 5 bases; unmatched bases: 6. The CDR3 extends over 13 amino acids. Germline CDR1 is DFQATT and CDR2 is SNEGSKA (reference sequence). The CDR3 sequence: CSASSGGRDEQYF. DNA for the CDR3: TGCAGTGCTAGTTCGGGAGGGCGCGACGAGCAGTACTTC.

The rearrangement joins TRBV10-3 to TRBJ2-1, with a possible D match to TRBD2 (6 bases). The CDR3 length is 14 residues. Germline loops: CDR1 ENHRY, CDR2 SYGVKD. V shed 6 bases and J shed 8 bases, with 17 bases lying between them. The CDR3: CAISRSGNGDEQFF. The DNA of the CDR3 is TGTGCCATCAGCCGTAGCGGCAACGGGGATGAGCAGTTCTTC.

The gene calls are TRBV7-8 and TRBJ2-1; the match to TRBD2 covers 9 bases. J gave up 7 bases and V 6 bases, and 19 bases lay outside the gene matches. The CDR3 spans 18 residues. Germline V gene sequence: CDR1 SGHVS, CDR2 FQNEAQ. The CDR3 DNA is TGTGCCAGCAGGCCTCTTTTGGGCGGGAGGGCCTCTCAAAATGAGCAGTTCTTC. This codes for CASRPLLGGRASQNEQFF.

This clonotype was seen only a few times. The chain recombines TRBV12-3 or TRBV12-4 with TRBJ1-5, with D possibly matching TRBD1 (6 bases). V lost 2 bases to trimming and J lost 6 bases, with 17 bases between them. There are 16 residues in the CDR3. The DNA of the CDR3 is TGTGCCAGCAGTTTACACCGTGACAGGTTAAGTCAGCCCCAGCATTTT. It yields the protein CASSLHRDRLSQPQHF.

This clonotype was found many times. The chain combines TRBV7-9 with TRBJ1-1; maybe TRBD1 (6 bases). This CDR3 spans 14 amino acids. CDR1 and CDR2 (germline): SEHNR, FQNEAQ (reference sequence). V was trimmed by 5 bases and J by 3 bases, leaving 13 bases between them. Here the CDR3 DNA reads TGTGCCAGCAGCGACACAGGGAGCGACACTGAAGCTTTCTTT. Translating it yields CASSDTGSDTEAFF.

This clonotype was seen many times. This sequence joins TRBV19 and TRBJ1-3; tentatively, D is TRBD1 (6 bases). Trimming shortened V by 4 bases and J by 4 bases, and 11 bases separated the two germline ends. The CDR3 has 14 amino acids. Germline lookup yields CDR1 LNHDA and CDR2 SQIVND (reference sequence). The CDR3 coding sequence is TGTGCCAGTAGTACTCGGCAGGGGGGAAACACCATATATTTT. Translated, it gives CASSTRQGGNTIYF.

This clonotype was found many times. The chain couples TRBV4-2 to TRBJ2-1; D is ambiguous. CDR3 length: 13 amino acids. Germline V gene data show CDR1 as LGHNA and CDR2 as YNFKEQ. V was shortened by 3 bases and J by 6 bases, with 9 bases between the two germline ends. The CDR3: CASSQATGNEQFF. The CDR3 DNA reads TGTGCCAGCAGCCAGGCGACGGGCAATGAGCAGTTCTTC.

This clonotype came up many times. V usage is TRBV6-2 or TRBV6-3 and J usage is TRBJ1-5; 7 nucleotides align to TRBD1. The germline gives CDR1 MNHEY, CDR2 SVGEGT. After removal of 7 bases from V and 5 bases from J, the junction contained 8 bases not matched to a gene. The CDR3 is 14 amino acids. As DNA, the CDR3 is TGTGCCAGCAACAGGGGAGGGGAAGATCAGCCCCAGCATTTT. This sequence encodes CASNRGGEDQPQHF.

V is TRBV27 and J is TRBJ1-2; TRBD1 might be the D (6 bases). CDR3 length: 13 amino acids. Germline V gives CDR1 MNHEY, CDR2 SMNVEV (reference sequence). V gave up 7 bases and J gave up 8 bases, with 17 bases separating them. Here the CDR3 reads CASTAKGVTGYTF. The CDR3 coding sequence is TGTGCCAGCACAGCAAAGGGGGTCACCGGCTACACCTTC.

This clonotype was counted ten times or more. The chain has TRBV5-1 and TRBJ2-2; a possible D gene is TRBD2 (6 bases). V shed 2 bases and J shed 1 base, with 6 bases lying between them. This CDR3 comprises 14 residues. Per the germline V gene, CDR1 is SGHRS and CDR2 is YFSETQ. CDR3 nucleotides: TGCGCCAGCAGCTTCGGGGGGAACACCGGGGAGCTGTTTTTT. Protein: CASSFGGNTGELFF.